The 2 T cell receptor beta chains presented below share a single source sample, sequenced in a study of blood T cell repertoires in COVID-19 (dated by TCRdb to 2019 to 2021). The library was prepared using the immunoSEQ multiplex PCR assay. TCRdb mirrors the immuneACCESS table, restricted to in-frame sequences. Some clones are absent from its copies; in checked studies, under half trace to an unresolved V gene, and the reason for the others is unknown. Across this sample there are roughly 200,000 clones, with approximately 85% seen only once. The ten largest account for 5% to 7.5% of the sample. The specimen was PBMCs or T cells enriched from blood (not recorded which). These receptors all come from a middle-aged man who had recovered from COVID-19.

The rearrangement links TRBV28 to TRBJ2-1, with a tentative D call TRBD2 (6 bases). This CDR3 comprises 19 residues. The V end lost 6 bases, the J end lost 4 bases, and 28 bases lay between the germline ends. Germline V gene lookup returns CDR1 MDHEN and CDR2 SYDVKM. The CDR3 DNA follows: TGTGCCAGCAGCCGGATGCTCCGAACGGGACTGGTAAAGTACAATGAGCAGTTCTTC. Encoded protein: CASSRMLRTGLVKYNEQFF.

This rearrangement joins TRBV28 to TRBJ2-3; no reliable D call. Germline V gene sequence: CDR1 MDHEN, CDR2 SYDVKM. V was cut by 4 bases and J by 3 bases, with 5 bases left in between. CDR3 length: 12 amino acids. Here the CDR3 DNA reads TGTGCCAGCAGTTCAGGAACAGATACGCAGTATTTT. Protein: CASSSGTDTQYF.